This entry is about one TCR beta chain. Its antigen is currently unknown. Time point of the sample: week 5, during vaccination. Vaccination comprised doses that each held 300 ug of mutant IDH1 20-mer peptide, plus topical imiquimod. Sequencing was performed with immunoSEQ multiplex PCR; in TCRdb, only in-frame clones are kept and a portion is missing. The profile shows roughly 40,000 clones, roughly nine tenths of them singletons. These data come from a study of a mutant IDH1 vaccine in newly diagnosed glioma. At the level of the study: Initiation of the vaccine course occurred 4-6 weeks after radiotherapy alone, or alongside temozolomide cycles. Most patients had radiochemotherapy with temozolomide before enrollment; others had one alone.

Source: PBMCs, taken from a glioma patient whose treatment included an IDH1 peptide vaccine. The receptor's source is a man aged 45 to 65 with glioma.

The CDR3 region is CASSFSGYPSVEQYF. The CDR3 DNA reads TGTGCCAGCAGTTTTTCCGGATATCCCTCGGTGGAGCAGTACTTC. The chain is built from TRBV28 and TRBJ2-7; D gene uncertain. Between the trimmed V and J ends, which lost 3 bases and 7 bases, there was a span of 19 bases. The CDR3 length is 15 residues. The germline V gene has CDR1 MDHEN and CDR2 SYDVKM.